A selection of T cell receptor beta chains follows, all from one sample in a study of identical twins. TCRdb analysed the 5' RACE reads with MiXCR anew, one entry per CDR3 protein. Among about 890,000 distinct CDR3 sequences listed, around an eighth were seen once. These sequences were also reported in another study, on yellow fever vaccine responses in identical twins.

The sample taken for sequencing was PBMCs. The receptor source for this set is a woman between 18 and 30 years old in good health. The CDR3 runs from the conserved cysteine through the conserved F or W. D genes are given only for firm matches. The size of a clone is reported for some rows only, either as once, few or many, or as a class for expanded clones.

TRBV4-1	TRBD2	few	TRBJ2-1	CASSQPSSGRANNEQFF	TGCGCCAGCAGCCAACCCTCTAGCGGGAGGGCCAACAATGAGCAGTTCTTC
TRBV12-3/TRBV12-4	-	-	TRBJ1-4	CASRSTGLANEKLFF	TGTGCCAGCAGGTCCACAGGGCTGGCTAATGAAAAACTGTTTTTT
TRBV10-3	TRBD2	-	TRBJ2-1	CAISDVAGGMNEQFF	TGTGCCATCAGTGATGTAGCGGGGGGGATGAATGAGCAGTTCTTC
TRBV5-6	-	-	TRBJ1-2	CASSLAFSGSITTYGYTF	TGTGCCAGCAGCTTGGCCTTTTCTGGCAGCATCACGACCTATGGCTACACCTTC
TRBV3-1	-	many	TRBJ1-5	CASSQSSGDQPQHF	TGTGCCAGCAGCCAGTCGTCAGGCGATCAGCCCCAGCATTTT
TRBV5-5	TRBD1	many	TRBJ2-1	CASSFVGGGEQFF	TGTGCCAGCAGTTTTGTAGGGGGCGGTGAGCAGTTCTTC
TRBV7-2	TRBD1	-	TRBJ2-1	CASSPRGWYNEQFF	TGTGCCAGCAGCCCCAGGGGGTGGTACAATGAGCAGTTCTTC
TRBV28	TRBD1	-	TRBJ1-2	CASSFRGLSGYTF	TGTGCCAGCAGCTTCAGGGGGTTAAGTGGCTACACCTTC
TRBV27	-	many	TRBJ1-1	CASSPKQDMNTEAFF	TGTGCCAGCAGTCCGAAACAGGACATGAACACTGAAGCTTTCTTT
TRBV27	TRBD1	-	TRBJ1-6	CASTGDSYNSPLHF	TGTGCCAGCACGGGGGACAGTTATAATTCACCCCTCCACTTT
TRBV3-1	TRBD1	-	TRBJ2-7	CASSPRRDRAYEQYF	TGTGCCAGCAGCCCCCGCCGGGACAGGGCCTACGAGCAGTACTTC
TRBV9	-	-	TRBJ1-1	CASSVAHENTEAFF	TGTGCCAGCAGCGTAGCTCACGAGAACACTGAAGCTTTCTTT
TRBV15	TRBD2	few	TRBJ2-3	CATSAREGTSADTQYF	TGTGCCACCAGCGCACGAGAGGGGACTAGCGCAGATACGCAGTATTTT
TRBV7-9	-	-	TRBJ2-4	CASSFLTGVAKNIQYF	TGTGCCAGCAGCTTCCTGACAGGAGTAGCCAAAAACATTCAGTACTTC
TRBV5-1	-	-	TRBJ2-5	CASSSLPATLPQETQYF	TGCGCCAGCAGCTCCCTTCCTGCGACTCTCCCTCAAGAGACCCAGTACTTC
TRBV20-1	TRBD1	many	TRBJ1-2	CSARDRQIGGYTF	TGCAGTGCAAGGGACAGGCAAATTGGCGGCTACACCTTC
TRBV5-1	-	-	TRBJ2-4	CASSLEGSVAKNIQYF	TGCGCCAGCAGCTTAGAGGGTTCGGTAGCCAAAAACATTCAGTACTTC
TRBV7-9	-	-	TRBJ2-7	CASSEGLGTDEQYF	TGTGCCAGCAGCGAAGGCCTAGGTACAGACGAGCAGTACTTC
TRBV4-1	-	-	TRBJ2-3	CASSHPRFDTQYF	TGCGCCAGCAGCCACCCACGGTTTGATACGCAGTATTTT
TRBV3-1	-	-	TRBJ1-6	CAPIESDAALHF	TGTGCCCCCATAGAATCCGATGCGGCCCTCCACTTT
TRBV29-1	-	few	TRBJ2-1	CSVEDRGRKDTSEQFF	TGCAGCGTTGAAGATCGGGGACGCAAAGATACCAGTGAGCAGTTCTTC
TRBV2	TRBD2	-	TRBJ2-5	CAIARVAGAQETQYF	TGTGCCATCGCACGGGTCGCGGGAGCGCAAGAGACCCAGTACTTC
TRBV12-3/TRBV12-4	-	-	TRBJ1-2	CASTTSGQGNGYTF	TGTGCCAGCACTACAAGCGGGCAGGGTAATGGCTACACCTTC
TRBV12-3/TRBV12-4	-	-	TRBJ2-7	CATSRGIEYF	TGTGCCACCTCACGGGGAATCGAGTACTTC
TRBV11-2	TRBD2	few	TRBJ2-3	CASSLGGIGGRVTDTQYF	TGTGCCAGCAGCTTAGGAGGAATCGGCGGGAGGGTCACAGATACGCAGTATTTT
TRBV12-3/TRBV12-4	-	-	TRBJ1-1	CASSFGGSATEAFF	TGTGCCAGCAGTTTCGGTGGGAGCGCCACTGAAGCTTTCTTT
TRBV20-1	-	-	TRBJ2-7	CSASPREGASYEQYF	TGCAGTGCTAGCCCACGGGAGGGGGCTTCCTACGAGCAGTACTTC
TRBV3-1	TRBD2	-	TRBJ2-5	CASRRTSTETQYF	TGTGCCAGCAGGAGGACTAGTACGGAGACCCAGTACTTC
TRBV11-2	-	many	TRBJ2-7	CASSTSPGVSGYEQYF	TGTGCCAGCAGCACTTCCCCGGGGGTTTCTGGCTACGAGCAGTACTTC
TRBV11-1	TRBD1	few	TRBJ1-1	CASSPPGWDRAGNTEAFF	TGTGCCAGCAGCCCACCCGGTTGGGACAGAGCTGGGAACACTGAAGCTTTCTTT
TRBV28	-	-	TRBJ2-1	CASSPLLAAYNEQFF	TGTGCCAGCAGTCCGTTATTAGCGGCCTACAATGAGCAGTTCTTC